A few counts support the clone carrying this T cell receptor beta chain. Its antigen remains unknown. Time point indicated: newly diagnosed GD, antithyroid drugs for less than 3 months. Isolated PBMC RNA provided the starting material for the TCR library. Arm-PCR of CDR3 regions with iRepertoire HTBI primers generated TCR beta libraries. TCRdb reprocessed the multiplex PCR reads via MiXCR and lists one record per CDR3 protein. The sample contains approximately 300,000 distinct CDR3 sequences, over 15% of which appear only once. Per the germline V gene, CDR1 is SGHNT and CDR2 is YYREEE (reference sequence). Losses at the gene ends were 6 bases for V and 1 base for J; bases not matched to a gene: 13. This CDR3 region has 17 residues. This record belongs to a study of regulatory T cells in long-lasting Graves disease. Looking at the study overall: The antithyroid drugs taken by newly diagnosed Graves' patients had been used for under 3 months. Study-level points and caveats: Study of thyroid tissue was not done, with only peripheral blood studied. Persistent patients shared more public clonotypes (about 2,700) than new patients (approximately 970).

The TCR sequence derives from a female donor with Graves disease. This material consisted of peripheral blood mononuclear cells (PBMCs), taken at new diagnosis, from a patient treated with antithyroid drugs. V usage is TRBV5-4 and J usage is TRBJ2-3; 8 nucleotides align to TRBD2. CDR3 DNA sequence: TGTGCCAGCACCCGGGGACTAGTCCACGACCGCACAGATACGCAGTATTTT. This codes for CASTRGLVHDRTDTQYF.